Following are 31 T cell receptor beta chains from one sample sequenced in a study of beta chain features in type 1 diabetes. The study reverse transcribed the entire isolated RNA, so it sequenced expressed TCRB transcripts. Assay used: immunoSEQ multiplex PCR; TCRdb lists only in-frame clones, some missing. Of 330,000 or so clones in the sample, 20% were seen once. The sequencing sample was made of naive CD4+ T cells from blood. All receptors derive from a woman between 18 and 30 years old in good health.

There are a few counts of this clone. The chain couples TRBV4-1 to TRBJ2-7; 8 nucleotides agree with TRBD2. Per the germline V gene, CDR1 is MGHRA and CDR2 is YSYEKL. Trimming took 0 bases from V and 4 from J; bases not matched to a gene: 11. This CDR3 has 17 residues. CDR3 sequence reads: CASSQDWVGRASYEQYF. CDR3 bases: TGCGCCAGCAGCCAAGATTGGGTCGGGAGGGCCTCTTACGAGCAGTACTTC.

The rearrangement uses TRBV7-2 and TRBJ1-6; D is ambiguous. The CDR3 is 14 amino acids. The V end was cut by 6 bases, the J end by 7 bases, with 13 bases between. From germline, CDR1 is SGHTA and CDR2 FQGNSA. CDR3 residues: CASRASIDNSPLHF. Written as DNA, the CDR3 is TGTGCCAGCAGGGCTAGTATAGACAATTCACCCCTCCACTTT.

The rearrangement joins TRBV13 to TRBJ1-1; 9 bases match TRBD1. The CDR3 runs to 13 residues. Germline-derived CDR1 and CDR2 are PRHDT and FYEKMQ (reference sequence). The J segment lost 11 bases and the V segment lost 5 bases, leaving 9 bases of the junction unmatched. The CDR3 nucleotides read TGTGCCAGCAGCACCTGGACAGGGGCAATGGCTTTCTTT. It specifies CASSTWTGAMAFF.

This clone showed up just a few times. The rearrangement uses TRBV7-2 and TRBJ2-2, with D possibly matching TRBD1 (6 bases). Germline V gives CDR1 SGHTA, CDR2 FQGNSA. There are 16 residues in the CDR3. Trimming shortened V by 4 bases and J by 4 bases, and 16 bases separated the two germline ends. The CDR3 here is CASSSFVGAGTGELFF. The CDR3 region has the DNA TGTGCCAGCAGCTCGTTCGTGGGGGCAGGCACCGGGGAGCTGTTTTTT.

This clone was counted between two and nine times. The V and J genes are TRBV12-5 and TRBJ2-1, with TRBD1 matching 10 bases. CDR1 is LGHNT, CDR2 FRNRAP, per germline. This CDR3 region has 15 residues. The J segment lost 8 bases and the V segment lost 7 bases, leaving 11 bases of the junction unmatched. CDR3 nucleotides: TGTGCTAGTGACATACTCCGGGACAGGGGCCATGAGCAGTTCTTC. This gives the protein CASDILRDRGHEQFF.

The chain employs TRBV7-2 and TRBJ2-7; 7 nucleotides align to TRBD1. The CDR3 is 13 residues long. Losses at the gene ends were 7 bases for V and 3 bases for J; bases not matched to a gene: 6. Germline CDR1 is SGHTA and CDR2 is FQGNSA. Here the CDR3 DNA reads TGTGCCAGCAACTCCGGGACAGACTACGAGCAGTACTTC. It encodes CASNSGTDYEQYF.

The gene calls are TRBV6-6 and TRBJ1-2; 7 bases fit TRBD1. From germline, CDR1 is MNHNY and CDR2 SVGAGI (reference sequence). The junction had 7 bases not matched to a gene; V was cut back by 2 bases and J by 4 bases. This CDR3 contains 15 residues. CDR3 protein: CASSYRGQVAYGYTF. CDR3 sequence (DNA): TGTGCCAGCAGTTACAGGGGGCAGGTAGCCTATGGCTACACCTTC.

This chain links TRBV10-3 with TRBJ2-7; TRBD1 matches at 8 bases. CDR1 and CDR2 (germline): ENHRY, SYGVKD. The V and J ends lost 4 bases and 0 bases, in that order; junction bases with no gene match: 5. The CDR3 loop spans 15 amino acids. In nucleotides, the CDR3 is TGTGCCATCAGTGGTAGACAGGGGAGCTCCTACGAGCAGTACTTC. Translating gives CAISGRQGSSYEQYF.

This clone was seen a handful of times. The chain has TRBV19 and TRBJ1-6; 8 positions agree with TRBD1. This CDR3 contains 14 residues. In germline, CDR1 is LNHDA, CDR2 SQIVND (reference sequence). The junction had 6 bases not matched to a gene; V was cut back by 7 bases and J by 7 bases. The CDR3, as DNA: TGTGCCAGTACTTTGGACAGGGTAAATTCACCCCTCCACTTT. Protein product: CASTLDRVNSPLHF. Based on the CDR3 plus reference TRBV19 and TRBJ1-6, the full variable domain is DGGITQSPKYLFRKEGQNVTLSCEQNLNHDAMYWYRQDPGQGLRLIYYSQIVNDFQKGDIAEGYSVSREKKESFPLTVTSAQKNPTAFYLCASTLDRVNSPLHFGNGTRLTVT.

CDR3 in DNA: TGCGCCAGCAGCTTGGATACTAGCGGGGGGGGTGAGCAGTTCTTC. As protein: CASSLDTSGGGEQFF. The rearrangement links TRBV5-1 to TRBJ2-1; 13 bases align to TRBD2. The V gene end was trimmed by 0 bases and the J gene end by 9 bases; junction bases not matched to a gene: 3. The CDR3 sequence is 15 residues long. Germline CDR1 SGHRS, CDR2 YFSETQ.

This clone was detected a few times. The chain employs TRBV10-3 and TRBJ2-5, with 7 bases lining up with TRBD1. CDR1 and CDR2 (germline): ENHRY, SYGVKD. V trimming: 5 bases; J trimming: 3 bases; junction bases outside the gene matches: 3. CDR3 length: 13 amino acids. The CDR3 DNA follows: TGTGCCATCAGTACCGGGACAGAAGAGACCCAGTACTTC. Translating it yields CAISTGTEETQYF.

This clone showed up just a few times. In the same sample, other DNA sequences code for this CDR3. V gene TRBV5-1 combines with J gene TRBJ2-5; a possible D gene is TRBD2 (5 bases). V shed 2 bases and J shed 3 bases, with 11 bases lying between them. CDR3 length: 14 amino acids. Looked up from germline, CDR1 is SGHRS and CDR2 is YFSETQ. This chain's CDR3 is CASSLGRGKETQYF. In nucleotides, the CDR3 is TGCGCCAGCAGCTTAGGACGGGGAAAAGAGACCCAGTACTTC.

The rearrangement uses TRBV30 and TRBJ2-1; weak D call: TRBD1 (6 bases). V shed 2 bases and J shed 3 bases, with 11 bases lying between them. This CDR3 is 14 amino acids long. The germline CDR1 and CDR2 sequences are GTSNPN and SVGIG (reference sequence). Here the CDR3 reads CAWSSGVFYNEQFF. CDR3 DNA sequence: TGTGCCTGGAGTTCAGGGGTCTTCTACAATGAGCAGTTCTTC. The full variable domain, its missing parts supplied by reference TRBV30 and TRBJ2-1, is SQTIHQWPATLVQPVGSPLSLECTVEGTSNPNLYWYRQAAGRGLQLLFYSVGIGQISSEVPQNLSASRPQDRQFILSSKKLLLSDSGFYLCAWSSGVFYNEQFFGPGTRLTVL.

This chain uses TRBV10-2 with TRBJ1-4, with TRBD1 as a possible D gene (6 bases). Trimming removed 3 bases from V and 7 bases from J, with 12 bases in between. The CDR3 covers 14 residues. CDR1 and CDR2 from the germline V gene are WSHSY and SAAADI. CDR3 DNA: TGCGCCAGCAGTGATCTAGGGGGTGGTGAAAAACTGTTTTTT. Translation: CASSDLGGGEKLFF.

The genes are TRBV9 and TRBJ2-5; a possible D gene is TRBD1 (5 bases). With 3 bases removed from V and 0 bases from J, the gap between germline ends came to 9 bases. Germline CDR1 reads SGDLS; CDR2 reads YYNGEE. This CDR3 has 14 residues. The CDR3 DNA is TGTGCCAGCAGCGGACAGATGTACCAAGAGACCCAGTACTTC. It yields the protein CASSGQMYQETQYF.

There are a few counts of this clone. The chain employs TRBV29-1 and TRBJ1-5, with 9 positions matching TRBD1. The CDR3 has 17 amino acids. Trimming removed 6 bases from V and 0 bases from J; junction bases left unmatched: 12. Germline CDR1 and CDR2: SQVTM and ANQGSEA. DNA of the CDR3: TGCAGCGTGATTTCCGGGACAGGGCTCTTTAGCAATCAGCCCCAGCATTTT. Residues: CSVISGTGLFSNQPQHF. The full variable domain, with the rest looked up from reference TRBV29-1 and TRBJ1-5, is SAVISQKPSRDICQRGTSLTIQCQVDSQVTMMFWYRQQPGQSLTLIATANQGSEATYESGFVIDKFPISRPNLTFSTLTVSNMSPEDSSIYLCSVISGTGLFSNQPQHFGDGTRLSIL.

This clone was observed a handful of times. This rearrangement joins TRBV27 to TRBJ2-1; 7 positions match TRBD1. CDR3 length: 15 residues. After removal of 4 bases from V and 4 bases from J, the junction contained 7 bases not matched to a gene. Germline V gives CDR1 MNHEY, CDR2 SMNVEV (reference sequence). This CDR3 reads CASSSRQGVYNEQFF. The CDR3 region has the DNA TGTGCCAGCAGTTCCCGACAGGGAGTATACAATGAGCAGTTCTTC.

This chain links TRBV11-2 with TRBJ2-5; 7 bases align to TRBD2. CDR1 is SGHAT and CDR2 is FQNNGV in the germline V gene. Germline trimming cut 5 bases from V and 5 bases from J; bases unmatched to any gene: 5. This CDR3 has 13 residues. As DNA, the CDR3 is TGTGCCAGCAGCGCTTTGCGGGGGGAGACCCAGTACTTC. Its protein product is CASSALRGETQYF.

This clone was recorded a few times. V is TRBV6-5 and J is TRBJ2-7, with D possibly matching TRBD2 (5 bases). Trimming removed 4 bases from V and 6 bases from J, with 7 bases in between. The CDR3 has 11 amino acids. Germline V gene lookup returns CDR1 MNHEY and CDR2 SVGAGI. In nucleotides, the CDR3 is TGTGCCAGCAGTTCCGGAGGCGAGCAGTACTTC. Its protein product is CASSSGGEQYF.

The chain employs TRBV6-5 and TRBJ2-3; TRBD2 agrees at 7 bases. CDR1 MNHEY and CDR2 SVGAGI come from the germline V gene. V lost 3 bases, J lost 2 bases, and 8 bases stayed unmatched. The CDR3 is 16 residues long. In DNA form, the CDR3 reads TGTGCCAGCAGTTATGGGGGGACTACTGTCACAGATACGCAGTATTTT. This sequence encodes CASSYGGTTVTDTQYF.

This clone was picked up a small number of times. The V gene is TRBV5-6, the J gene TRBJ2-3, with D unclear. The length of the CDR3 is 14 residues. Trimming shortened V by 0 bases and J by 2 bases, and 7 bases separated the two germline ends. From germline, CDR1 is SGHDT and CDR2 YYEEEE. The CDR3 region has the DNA TGTGCCAGCAGCTTGGCCCTTCTCACAGATACGCAGTATTTT. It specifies CASSLALLTDTQYF.

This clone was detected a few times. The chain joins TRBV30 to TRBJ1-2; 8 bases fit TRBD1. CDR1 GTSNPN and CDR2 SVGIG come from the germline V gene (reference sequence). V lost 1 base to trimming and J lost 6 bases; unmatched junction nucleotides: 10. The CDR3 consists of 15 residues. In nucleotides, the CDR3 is TGTGCCTGGAGTGCGGGGACAGGCGTTGGTGATGGCTACACCTTC. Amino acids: CAWSAGTGVGDGYTF. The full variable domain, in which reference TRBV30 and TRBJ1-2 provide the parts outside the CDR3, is SQTIHQWPATLVQPVGSPLSLECTVEGTSNPNLYWYRQAAGRGLQLLFYSVGIGQISSEVPQNLSASRPQDRQFILSSKKLLLSDSGFYLCAWSAGTGVGDGYTFGSGTRLTVV.

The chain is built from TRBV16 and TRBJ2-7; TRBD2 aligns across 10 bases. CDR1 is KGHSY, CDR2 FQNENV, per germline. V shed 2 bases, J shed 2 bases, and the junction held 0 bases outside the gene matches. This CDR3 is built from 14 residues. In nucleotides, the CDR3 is TGTGCCAGCAGCCAAACTAGCGGGACCTACGAGCAGTACTTC. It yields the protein CASSQTSGTYEQYF.

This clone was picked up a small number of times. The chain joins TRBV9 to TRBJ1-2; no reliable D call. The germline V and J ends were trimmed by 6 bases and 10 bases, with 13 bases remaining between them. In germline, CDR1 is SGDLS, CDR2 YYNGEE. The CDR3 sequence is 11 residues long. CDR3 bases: TGTGCCAGCACTCAGCCGGAGACCTACACCTTC. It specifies CASTQPETYTF.

CDR3 DNA: TGTGCCAGCAGGACGGGCAAAGGAGGCTATGGCTACACCTTC. Translating it yields CASRTGKGGYGYTF. V is TRBV2 and J is TRBJ1-2; unclear D gene. Germline CDR1 and CDR2: SNHLY and FYNNEI. The CDR3 spans 14 residues. V dropped 6 bases and J dropped 4 bases, with 15 bases sitting between them.

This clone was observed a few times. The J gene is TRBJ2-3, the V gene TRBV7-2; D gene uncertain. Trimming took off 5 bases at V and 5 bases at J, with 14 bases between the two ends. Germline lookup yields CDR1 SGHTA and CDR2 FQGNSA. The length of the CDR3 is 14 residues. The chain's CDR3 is CASSRVVAVDTQYF. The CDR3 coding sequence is TGTGCCAGCAGCCGCGTGGTAGCCGTAGATACGCAGTATTTT.

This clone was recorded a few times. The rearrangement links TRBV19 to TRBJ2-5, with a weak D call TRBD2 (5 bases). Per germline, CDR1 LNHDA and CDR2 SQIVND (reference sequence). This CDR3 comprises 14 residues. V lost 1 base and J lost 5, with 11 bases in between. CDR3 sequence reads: CASSIAEAKETQYF. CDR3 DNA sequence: TGTGCCAGTAGTATAGCGGAGGCTAAGGAGACCCAGTACTTC.

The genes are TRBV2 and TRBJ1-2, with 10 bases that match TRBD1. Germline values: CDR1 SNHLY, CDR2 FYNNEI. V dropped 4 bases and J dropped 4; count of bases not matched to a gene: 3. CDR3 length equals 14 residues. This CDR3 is CASSADRGAYGYTF. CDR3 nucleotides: TGTGCCAGCAGTGCGGACAGGGGGGCCTATGGCTACACCTTC.

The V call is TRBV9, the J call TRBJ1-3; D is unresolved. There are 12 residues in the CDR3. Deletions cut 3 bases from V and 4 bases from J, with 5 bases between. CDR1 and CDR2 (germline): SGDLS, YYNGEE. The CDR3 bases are TGTGCCAGCAGCGATCAGGGAAACACCATATATTTT. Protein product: CASSDQGNTIYF.

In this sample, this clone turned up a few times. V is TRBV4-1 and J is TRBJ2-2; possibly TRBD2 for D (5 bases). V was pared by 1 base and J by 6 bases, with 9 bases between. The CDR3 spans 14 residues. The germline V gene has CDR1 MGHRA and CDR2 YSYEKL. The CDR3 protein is CASSQVAIPGELFF. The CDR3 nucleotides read TGCGCCAGCAGCCAAGTAGCGATCCCCGGGGAGCTGTTTTTT.

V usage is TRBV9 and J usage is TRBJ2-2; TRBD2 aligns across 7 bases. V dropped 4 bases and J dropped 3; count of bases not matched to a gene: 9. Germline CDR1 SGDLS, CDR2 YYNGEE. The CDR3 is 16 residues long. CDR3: CASSPRGVRDTGELFF. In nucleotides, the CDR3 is TGTGCCAGCAGCCCCCGGGGGGTAAGGGACACCGGGGAGCTGTTTTTT. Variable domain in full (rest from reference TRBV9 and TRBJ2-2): DSGVTQTPKHLITATGQRVTLRCSPRSGDLSVYWYQQSLDQGLQFLIQYYNGEERAKGNILERFSAQQFPDLHSELNLSSLELGDSALYFCASSPRGVRDTGELFFGEGSRLTVL.